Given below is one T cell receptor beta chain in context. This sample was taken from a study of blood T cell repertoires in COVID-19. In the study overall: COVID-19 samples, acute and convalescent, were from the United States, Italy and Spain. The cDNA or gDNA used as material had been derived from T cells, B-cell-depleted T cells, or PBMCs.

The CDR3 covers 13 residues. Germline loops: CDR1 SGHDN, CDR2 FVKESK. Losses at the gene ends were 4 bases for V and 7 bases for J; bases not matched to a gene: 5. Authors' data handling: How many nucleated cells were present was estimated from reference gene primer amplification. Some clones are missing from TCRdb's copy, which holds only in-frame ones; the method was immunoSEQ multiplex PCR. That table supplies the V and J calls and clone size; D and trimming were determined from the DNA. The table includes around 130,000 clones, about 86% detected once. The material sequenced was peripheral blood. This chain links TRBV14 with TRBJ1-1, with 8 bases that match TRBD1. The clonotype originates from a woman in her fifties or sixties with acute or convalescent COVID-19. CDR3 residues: CASSRGQGLEAFF. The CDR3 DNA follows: TGTGCCAGCAGCCGTGGACAGGGCCTTGAAGCTTTCTTT.